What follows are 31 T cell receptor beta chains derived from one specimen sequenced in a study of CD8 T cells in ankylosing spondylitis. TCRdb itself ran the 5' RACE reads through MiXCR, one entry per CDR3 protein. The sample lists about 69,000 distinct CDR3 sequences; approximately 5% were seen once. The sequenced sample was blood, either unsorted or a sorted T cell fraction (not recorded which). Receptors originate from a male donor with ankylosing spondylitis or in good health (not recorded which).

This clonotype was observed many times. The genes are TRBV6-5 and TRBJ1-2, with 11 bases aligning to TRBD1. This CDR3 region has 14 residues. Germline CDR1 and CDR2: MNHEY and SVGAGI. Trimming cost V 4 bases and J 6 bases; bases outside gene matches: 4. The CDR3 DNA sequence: TGTGCCAGCAGTTCGGGACAGGGGGTTGATGGCTACACCTTC. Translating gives CASSSGQGVDGYTF.

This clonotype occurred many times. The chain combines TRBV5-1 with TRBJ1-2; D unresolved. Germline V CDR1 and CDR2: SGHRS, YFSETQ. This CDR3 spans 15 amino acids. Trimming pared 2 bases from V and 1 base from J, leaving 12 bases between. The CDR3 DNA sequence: TGCGCCAGCAGCTTTAAAACTAGGAGTAACTATGGCTACACCTTC. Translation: CASSFKTRSNYGYTF.

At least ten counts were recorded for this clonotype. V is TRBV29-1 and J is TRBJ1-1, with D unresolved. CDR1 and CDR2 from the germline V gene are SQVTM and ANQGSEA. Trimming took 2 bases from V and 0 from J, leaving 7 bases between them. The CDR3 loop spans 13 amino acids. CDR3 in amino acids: CSVESSLNTEAFF. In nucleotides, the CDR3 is TGCAGCGTTGAATCCTCATTGAACACTGAAGCTTTCTTT.

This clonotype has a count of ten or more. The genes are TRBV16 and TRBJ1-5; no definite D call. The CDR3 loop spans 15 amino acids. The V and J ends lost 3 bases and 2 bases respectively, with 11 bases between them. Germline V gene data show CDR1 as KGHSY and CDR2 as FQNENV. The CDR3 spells CASSQVWGGNQPQHF. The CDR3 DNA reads TGTGCCAGCAGCCAGGTTTGGGGAGGCAATCAGCCCCAGCATTTT.

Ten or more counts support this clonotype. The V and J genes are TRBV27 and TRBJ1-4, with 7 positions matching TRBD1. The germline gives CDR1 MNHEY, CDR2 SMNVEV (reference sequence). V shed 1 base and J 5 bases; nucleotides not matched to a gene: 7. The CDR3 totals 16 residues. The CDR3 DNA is TGTGCCAGCAGTTTATACAGGGGAAAGGGAAATGAAAAACTGTTTTTT. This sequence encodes CASSLYRGKGNEKLFF.

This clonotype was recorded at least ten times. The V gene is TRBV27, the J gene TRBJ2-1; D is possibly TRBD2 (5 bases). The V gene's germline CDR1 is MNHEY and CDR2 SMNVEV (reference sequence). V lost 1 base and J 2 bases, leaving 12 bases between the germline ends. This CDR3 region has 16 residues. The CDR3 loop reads CASSLFLLAPYNEQFF. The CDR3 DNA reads TGTGCCAGCAGTTTATTCCTCCTAGCACCCTACAATGAGCAGTTCTTC.

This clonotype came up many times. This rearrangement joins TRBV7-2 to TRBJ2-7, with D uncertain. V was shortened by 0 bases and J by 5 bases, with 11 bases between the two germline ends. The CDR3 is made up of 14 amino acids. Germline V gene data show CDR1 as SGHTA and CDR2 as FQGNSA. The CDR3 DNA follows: TGTGCCAGCAGCTTAGCGAATACGGACGACGAGCAGTACTTC. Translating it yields CASSLANTDDEQYF.

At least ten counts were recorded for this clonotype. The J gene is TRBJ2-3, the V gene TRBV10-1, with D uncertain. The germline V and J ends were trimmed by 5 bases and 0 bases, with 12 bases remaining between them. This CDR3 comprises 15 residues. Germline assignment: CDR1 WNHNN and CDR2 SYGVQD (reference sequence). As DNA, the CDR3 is TGCGCCAGCAGTTTTGAACTCGATAGCACAGATACGCAGTATTTT. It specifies CASSFELDSTDTQYF.

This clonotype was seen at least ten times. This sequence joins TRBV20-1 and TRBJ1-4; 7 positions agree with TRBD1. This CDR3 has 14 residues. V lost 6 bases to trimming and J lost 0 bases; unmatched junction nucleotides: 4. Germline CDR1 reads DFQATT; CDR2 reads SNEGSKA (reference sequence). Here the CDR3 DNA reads TGCAGTGCGCGGGACAGAACAACTAATGAAAAACTGTTTTTT. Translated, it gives CSARDRTTNEKLFF.

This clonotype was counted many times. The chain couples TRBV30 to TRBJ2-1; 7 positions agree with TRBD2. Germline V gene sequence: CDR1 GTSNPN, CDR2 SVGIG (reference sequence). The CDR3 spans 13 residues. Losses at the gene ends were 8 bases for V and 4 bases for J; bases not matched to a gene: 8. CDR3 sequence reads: CALSERGYNEQFF. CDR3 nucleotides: TGTGCCCTATCAGAGCGGGGATACAATGAGCAGTTCTTC. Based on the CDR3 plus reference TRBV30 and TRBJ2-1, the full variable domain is SQTIHQWPATLVQPVGSPLSLECTVEGTSNPNLYWYRQAAGRGLQLLFYSVGIGQISSEVPQNLSASRPQDRQFILSSKKLLLSDSGFYLCALSERGYNEQFFGPGTRLTVL.

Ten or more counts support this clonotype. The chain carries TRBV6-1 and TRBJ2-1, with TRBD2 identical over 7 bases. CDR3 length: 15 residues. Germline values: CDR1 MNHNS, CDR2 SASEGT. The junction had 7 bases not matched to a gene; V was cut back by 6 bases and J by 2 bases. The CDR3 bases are TGTGCCAGCAGCGATAGCGGGTCCCCCTACAATGAGCAGTTCTTC. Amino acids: CASSDSGSPYNEQFF.

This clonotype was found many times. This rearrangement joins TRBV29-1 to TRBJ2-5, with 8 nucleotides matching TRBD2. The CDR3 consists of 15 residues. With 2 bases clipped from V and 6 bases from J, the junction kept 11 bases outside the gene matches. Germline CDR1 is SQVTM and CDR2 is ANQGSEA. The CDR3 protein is CSVERAAGLGKTQYF. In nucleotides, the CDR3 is TGCAGCGTTGAAAGGGCAGCGGGACTAGGGAAGACCCAGTACTTC.

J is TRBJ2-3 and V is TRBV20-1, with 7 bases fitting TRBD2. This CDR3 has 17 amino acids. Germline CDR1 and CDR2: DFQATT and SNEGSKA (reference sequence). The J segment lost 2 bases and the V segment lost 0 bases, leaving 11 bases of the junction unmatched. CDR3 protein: CSARDGAGTLHTDTQYF. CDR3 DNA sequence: TGCAGTGCTAGAGATGGAGCGGGGACTCTCCACACAGATACGCAGTATTTT.

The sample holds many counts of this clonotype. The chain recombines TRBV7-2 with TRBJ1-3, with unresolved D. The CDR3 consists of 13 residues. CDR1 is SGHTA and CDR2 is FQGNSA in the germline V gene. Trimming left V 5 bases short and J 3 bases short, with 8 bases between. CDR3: CASSPVIGNTIYF. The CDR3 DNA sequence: TGTGCCAGCAGCCCCGTGATTGGAAACACCATATATTTT. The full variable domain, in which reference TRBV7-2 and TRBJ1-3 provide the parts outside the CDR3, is GAGVSQSPSNKVTEKGKDVELRCDPISGHTALYWYRQSLGQGLEFLIYFQGNSAPDKSGLPSDRFSAERTGGSVSTLTIQRTQQEDSAVYLCASSPVIGNTIYFGEGSWLTVV.

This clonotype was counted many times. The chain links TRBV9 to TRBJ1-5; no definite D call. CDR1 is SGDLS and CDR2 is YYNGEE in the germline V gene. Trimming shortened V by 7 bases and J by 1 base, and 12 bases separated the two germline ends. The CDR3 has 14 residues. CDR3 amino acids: CASGGDGSNQPQHF. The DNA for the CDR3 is TGTGCCAGCGGCGGGGATGGAAGCAATCAGCCCCAGCATTTT.

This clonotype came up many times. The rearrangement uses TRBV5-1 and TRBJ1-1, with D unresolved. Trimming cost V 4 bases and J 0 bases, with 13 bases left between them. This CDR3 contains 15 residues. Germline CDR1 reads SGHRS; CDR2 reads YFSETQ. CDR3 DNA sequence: TGCGCCAGCAGCCCGGTCGAGGAGCTGAACACTGAAGCTTTCTTT. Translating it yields CASSPVEELNTEAFF.

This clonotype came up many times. The CDR3 nucleotides are TGTGCCACCAGTGAGGGACACTCGAATTCACCCCTCCACTTT. Its protein is CATSEGHSNSPLHF. The chain joins TRBV24-1 to TRBJ1-6, with TRBD1 as a possible D gene (6 bases). Trimming stripped 4 bases from V and 7 bases from J, with 10 bases between. Germline CDR1 is KGHDR and CDR2 is SFDVKD. The CDR3 loop spans 14 amino acids.

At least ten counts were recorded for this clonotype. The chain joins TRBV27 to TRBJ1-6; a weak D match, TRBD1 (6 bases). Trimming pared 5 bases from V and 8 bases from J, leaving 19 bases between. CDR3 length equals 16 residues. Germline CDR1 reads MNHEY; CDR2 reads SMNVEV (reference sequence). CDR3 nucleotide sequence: TGTGCCAGCAGTGCCATAGCGCGGGGGGCCCATTCACCCCTCCACTTT. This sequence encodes CASSAIARGAHSPLHF.

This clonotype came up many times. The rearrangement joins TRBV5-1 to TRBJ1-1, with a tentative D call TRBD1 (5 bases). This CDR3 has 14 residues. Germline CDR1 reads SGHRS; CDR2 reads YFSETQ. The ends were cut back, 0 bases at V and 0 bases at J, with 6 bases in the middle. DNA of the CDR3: TGCGCCAGCAGCTTGGGACAGATGAACACTGAAGCTTTCTTT. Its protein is CASSLGQMNTEAFF.

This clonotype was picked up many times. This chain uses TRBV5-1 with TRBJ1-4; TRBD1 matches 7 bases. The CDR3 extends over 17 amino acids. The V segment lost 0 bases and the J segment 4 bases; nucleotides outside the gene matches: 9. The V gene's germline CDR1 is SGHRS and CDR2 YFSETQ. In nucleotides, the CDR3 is TGCGCCAGCAGCTTGGGGGTCCGGTGGGACAGTAATGAAAAACTGTTTTTT. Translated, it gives CASSLGVRWDSNEKLFF.

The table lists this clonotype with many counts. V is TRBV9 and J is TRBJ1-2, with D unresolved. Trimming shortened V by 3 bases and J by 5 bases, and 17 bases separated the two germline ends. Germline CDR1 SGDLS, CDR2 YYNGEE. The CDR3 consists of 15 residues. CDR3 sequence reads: CASSARTAGPYGYTF. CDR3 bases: TGTGCCAGCAGCGCCCGGACCGCCGGGCCTTATGGCTACACCTTC.

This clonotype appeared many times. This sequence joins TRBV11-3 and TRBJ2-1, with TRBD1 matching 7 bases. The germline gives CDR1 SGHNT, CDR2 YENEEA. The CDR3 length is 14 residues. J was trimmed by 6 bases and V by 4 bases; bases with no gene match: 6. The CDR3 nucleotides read TGTGCCAGCAGCTCCGGGACAGCATTCAATGAGCAGTTCTTC. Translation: CASSSGTAFNEQFF.

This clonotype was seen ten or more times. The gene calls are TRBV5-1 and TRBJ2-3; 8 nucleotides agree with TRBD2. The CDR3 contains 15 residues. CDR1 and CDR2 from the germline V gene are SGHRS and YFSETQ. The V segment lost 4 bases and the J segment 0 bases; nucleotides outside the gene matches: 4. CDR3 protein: CASSPSGPSTDTQYF. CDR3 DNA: TGCGCCAGCAGCCCTAGCGGGCCGAGCACAGATACGCAGTATTTT.

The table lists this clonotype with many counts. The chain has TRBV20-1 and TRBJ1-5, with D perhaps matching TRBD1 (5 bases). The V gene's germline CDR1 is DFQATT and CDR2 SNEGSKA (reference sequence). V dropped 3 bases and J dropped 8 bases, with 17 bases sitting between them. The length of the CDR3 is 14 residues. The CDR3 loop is CSARTSGNGEPQHF. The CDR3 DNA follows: TGCAGTGCTAGGACTTCAGGGAATGGGGAGCCCCAGCATTTT.

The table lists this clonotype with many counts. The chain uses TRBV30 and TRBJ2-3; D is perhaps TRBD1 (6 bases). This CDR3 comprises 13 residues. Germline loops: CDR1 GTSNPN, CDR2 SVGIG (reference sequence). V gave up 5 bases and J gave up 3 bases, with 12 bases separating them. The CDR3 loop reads CAWGYRETDTQYF. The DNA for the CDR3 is TGTGCCTGGGGTTACAGGGAGACAGATACGCAGTATTTT.

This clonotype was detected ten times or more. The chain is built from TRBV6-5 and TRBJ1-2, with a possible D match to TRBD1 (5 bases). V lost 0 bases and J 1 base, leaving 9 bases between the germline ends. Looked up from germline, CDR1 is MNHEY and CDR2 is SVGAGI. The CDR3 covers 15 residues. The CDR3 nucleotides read TGTGCCAGCAGTTACTCGAATGGGGGTAACTATGGCTACACCTTC. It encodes CASSYSNGGNYGYTF.

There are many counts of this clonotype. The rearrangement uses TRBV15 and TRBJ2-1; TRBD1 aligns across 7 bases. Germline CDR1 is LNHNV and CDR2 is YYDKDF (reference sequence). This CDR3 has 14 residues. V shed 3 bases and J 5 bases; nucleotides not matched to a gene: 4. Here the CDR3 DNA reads TGTGCCACCAGCAGGACAGGGAAAAACAATGAGCAGTTCTTC. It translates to CATSRTGKNNEQFF.

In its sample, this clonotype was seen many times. The chain's CDR3 is CASSYRDRVLETQYF. CDR3 nucleotides: TGTGCCAGCAGTTACCGGGACAGGGTATTAGAGACCCAGTACTTC. The gene calls are TRBV6-2 or TRBV6-3 and TRBJ2-5; TRBD1 agrees at 9 bases. The CDR3 is 15 amino acids. The J segment lost 4 bases and the V segment lost 2 bases, leaving 5 bases of the junction unmatched. Looked up from germline, CDR1 is MNHEY and CDR2 is SVGEGT.

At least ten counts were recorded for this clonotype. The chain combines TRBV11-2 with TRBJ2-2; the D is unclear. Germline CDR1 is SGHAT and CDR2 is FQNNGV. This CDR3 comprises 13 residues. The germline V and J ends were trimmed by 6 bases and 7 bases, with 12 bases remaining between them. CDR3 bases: TGTGCCAGCAGGTCCCAAGGGTACGGGGAGCTGTTTTTT. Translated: CASRSQGYGELFF.

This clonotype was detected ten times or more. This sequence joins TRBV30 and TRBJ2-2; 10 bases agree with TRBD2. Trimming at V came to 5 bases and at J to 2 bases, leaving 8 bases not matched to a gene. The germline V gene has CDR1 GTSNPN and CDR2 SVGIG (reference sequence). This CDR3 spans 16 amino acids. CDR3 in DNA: TGTGCCTGGGATATAGCGGGGGGACCTAACACCGGGGAGCTGTTTTTT. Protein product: CAWDIAGGPNTGELFF.

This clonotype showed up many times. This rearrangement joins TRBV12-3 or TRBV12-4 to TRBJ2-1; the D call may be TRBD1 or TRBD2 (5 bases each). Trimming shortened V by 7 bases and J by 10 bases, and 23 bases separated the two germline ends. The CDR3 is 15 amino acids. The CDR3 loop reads CASTMRGGGRREQFF. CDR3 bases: TGTGCCAGCACCATGAGGGGTGGGGGTAGGAGGGAGCAGTTCTTC.